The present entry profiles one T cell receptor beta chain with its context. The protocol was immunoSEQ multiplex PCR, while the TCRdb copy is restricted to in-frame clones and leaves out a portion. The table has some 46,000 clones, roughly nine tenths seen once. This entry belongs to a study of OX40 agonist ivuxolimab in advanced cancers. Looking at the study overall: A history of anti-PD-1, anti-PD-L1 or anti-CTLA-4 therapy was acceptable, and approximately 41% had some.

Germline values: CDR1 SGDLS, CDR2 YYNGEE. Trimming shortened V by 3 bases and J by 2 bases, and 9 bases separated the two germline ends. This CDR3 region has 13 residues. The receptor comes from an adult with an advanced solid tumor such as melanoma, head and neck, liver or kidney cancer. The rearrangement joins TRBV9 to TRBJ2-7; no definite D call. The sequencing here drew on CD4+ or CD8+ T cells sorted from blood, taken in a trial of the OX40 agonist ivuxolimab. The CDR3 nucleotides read TGTGCCAGCAGCGGCGGCTCCCCCTACGAGCAGTACTTC. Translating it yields CASSGGSPYEQYF.